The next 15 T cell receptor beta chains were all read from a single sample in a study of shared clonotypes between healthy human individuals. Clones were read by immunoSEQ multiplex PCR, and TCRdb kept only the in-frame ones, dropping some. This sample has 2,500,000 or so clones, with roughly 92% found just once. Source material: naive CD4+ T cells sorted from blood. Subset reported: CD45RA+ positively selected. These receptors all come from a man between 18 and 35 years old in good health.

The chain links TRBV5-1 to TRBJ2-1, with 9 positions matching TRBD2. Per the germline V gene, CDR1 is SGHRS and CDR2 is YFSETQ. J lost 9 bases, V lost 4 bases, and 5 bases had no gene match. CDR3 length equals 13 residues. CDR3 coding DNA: TGCGCCAGCAGCAGCTCTAGCGGGATTGAGCAGTTCTTC. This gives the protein CASSSSSGIEQFF.

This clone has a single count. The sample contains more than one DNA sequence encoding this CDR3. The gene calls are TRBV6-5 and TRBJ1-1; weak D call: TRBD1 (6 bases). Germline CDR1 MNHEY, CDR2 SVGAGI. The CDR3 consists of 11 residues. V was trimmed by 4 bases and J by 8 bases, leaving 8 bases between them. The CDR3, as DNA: TGTGCCAGCAGTTCACAGGGAGAAGCTTTCTTT. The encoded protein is CASSSQGEAFF.

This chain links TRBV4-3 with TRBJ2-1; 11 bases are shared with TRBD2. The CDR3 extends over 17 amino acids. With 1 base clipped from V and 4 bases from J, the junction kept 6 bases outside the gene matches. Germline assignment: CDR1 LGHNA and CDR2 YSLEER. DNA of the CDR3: TGCGCCAGCAGCCAAGGCGCCGGGACTAGCGGTTACAATGAGCAGTTCTTC. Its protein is CASSQGAGTSGYNEQFF.

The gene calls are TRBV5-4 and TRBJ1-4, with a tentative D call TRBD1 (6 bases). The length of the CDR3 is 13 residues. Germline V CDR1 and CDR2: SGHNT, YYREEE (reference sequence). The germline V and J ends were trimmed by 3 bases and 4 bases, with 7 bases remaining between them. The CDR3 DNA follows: TGTGCCAGCAGCTCGGACAGTAATGAAAAACTGTTTTTT. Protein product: CASSSDSNEKLFF.

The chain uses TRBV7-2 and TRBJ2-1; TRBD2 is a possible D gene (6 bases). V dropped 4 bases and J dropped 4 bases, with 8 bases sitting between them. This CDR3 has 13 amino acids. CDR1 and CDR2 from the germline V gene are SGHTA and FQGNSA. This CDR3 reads CASSSDYYNEQFF. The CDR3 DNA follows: TGTGCCAGCAGCTCGGACTATTACAATGAGCAGTTCTTC. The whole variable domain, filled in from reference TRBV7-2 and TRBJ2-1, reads GAGVSQSPSNKVTEKGKDVELRCDPISGHTALYWYRQSLGQGLEFLIYFQGNSAPDKSGLPSDRFSAERTGGSVSTLTIQRTQQEDSAVYLCASSSDYYNEQFFGPGTRLTVL.

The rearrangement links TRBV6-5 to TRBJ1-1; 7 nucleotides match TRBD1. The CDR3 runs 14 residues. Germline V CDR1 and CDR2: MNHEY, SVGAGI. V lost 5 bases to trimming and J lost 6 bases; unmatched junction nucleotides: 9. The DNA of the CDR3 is TGTGCCAGCAGTACTCTCCAGGGGGGCTCTGAAGCTTTCTTT. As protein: CASSTLQGGSEAFF.

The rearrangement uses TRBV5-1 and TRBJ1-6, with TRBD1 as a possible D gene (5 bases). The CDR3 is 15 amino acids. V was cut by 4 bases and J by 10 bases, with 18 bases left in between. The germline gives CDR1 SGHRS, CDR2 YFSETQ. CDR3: CASSPTGTSVSPLHF. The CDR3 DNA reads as TGCGCCAGCAGCCCGACCGGGACTTCGGTATCACCCCTCCACTTT.

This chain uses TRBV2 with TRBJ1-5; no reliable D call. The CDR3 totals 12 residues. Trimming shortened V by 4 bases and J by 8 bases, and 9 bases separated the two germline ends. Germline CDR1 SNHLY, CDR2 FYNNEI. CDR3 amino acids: CASSVVPEPQHF. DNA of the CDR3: TGTGCCAGCAGTGTCGTTCCAGAGCCCCAGCATTTT. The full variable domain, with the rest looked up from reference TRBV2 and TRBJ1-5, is EPEVTQTPSHQVTQMGQEVILRCVPISNHLYFYWYRQILGQKVEFLVSFYNNEISEKSEIFDDQFSVERPDGSNFTLKIRSTKLEDSAMYFCASSVVPEPQHFGDGTRLSIL.

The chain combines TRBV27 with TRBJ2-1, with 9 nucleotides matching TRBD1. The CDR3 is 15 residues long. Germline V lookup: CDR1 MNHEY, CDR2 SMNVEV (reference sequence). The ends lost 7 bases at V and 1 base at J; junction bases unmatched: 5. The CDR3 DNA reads TGTGCCAGCACCACGGGACAGGGTTCCTACAATGAGCAGTTCTTC. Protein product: CASTTGQGSYNEQFF.

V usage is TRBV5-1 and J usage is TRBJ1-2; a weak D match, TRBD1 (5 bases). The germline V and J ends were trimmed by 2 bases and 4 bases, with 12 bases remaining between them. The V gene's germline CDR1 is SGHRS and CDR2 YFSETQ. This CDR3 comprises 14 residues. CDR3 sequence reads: CASSLQVEGYGYTF. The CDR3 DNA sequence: TGCGCCAGCAGCTTACAGGTGGAGGGCTATGGCTACACCTTC.

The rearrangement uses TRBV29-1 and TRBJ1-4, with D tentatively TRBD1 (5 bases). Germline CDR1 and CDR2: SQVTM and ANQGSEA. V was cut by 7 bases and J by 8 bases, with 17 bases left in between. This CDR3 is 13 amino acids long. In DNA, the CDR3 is TGCAGCGCTCTTTCATCGGGGCAAGAAAAACTGTTTTTT. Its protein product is CSALSSGQEKLFF.

Here the CDR3 DNA reads TGCGCCAGCAGCTTCCAGACAGGGGGCACAGATACGCAGTATTTT. It is translated as CASSFQTGGTDTQYF. The rearrangement links TRBV5-1 to TRBJ2-3, with 8 bases that match TRBD1. Germline V gives CDR1 SGHRS, CDR2 YFSETQ. The CDR3 length is 15 residues. Trimming at V came to 2 bases and at J to 1 base, leaving 3 bases not matched to a gene.

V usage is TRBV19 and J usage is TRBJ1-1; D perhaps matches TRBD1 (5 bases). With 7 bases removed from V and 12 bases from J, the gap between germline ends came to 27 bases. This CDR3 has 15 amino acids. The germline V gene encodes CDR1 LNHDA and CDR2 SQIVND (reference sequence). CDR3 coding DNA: TGTGCCAGTAACGGGGGTGTATTTCTCACTGAAGCCCCTTTCTTT. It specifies CASNGGVFLTEAPFF.

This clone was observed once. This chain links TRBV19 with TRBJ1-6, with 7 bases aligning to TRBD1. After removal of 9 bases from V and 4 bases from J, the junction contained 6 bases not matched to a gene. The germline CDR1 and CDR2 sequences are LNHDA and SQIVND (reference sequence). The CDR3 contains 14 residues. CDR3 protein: CASRGQSYNSPLHF. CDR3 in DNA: TGTGCCAGCAGGGGACAGAGTTATAATTCACCCCTCCACTTT. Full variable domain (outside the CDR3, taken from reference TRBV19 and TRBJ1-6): DGGITQSPKYLFRKEGQNVTLSCEQNLNHDAMYWYRQDPGQGLRLIYYSQIVNDFQKGDIAEGYSVSREKKESFPLTVTSAQKNPTAFYLCASRGQSYNSPLHFGNGTRLTVT.

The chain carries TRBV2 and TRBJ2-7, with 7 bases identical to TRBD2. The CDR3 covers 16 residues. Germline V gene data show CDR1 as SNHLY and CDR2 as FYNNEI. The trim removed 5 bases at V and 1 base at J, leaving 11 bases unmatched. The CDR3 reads CASSKEGSGQSYEQYF. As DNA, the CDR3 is TGTGCCAGCAGTAAAGAAGGTAGCGGGCAGTCCTACGAGCAGTACTTC.